The clone carrying this T cell receptor (beta chain) was counted at least ten times. CDR3-region Arm-PCR and iRepertoire HTBI primers produced the TCR beta libraries. TCRdb reprocessed the multiplex PCR reads via MiXCR and lists one record per CDR3 protein. Here the sample spans hundreds of thousands of distinct CDR3 sequences, approximately 16% being singletons. The sample comes from a study of regulatory T cells in long-lasting Graves disease. Study context: The study enrolled newly diagnosed Graves' patients on antithyroid drugs under 3 months.

In germline, CDR1 is SEHNR, CDR2 FQNEAQ (reference sequence). The CDR3 totals 14 residues. The V and J ends lost 4 bases and 0 bases respectively, with 7 bases between them. As to time point: newly diagnosed GD, antithyroid drugs for less than 3 months. Researchers made the TCR library from RNA that was extracted from PBMCs. The source of the patients was an endocrinology department in Xi'an, China. This sample was shared with a second study, whose subject was T cells in Graves' hyperthyroidism and ophthalmopathy. That paper notes: Diagnosis relied on clinical symptoms, serum thyroxine and TRAb, thyroid ultrasound and orbital computed tomography.

The chain combines TRBV7-9 with TRBJ2-1, with D tentatively TRBD1 (5 bases). The source material was peripheral blood mononuclear cells (PBMCs), sampled at new diagnosis, from a patient treated with antithyroid drugs. The clonotype was recovered from a woman aged 40 to 65 with Graves disease. The CDR3 loop is CASSSDSSYNEQFF. In nucleotides, the CDR3 is TGTGCCAGCAGCTCCGACAGCTCCTACAATGAGCAGTTCTTC.